This T cell receptor delta chain originates from a study of gamma-delta T cells after stem cell transplantation. TCRdb re-called the RT-PCR reads via CATT. Of under 2,500 delta-chain clones listed, roughly 3.1% are singletons. CDR1 and CDR2 (germline): TSWWSYY, QGS. V shed 3 bases and J shed 4 bases, with 15 bases lying between them. The CDR3 has 15 amino acids. This clone appeared a few times. This DNA translates differently at residue 9 from the TCRdb protein, which is that of a much larger clone; a read error is likely, and the protein shown is the DNA's own translation. The material sequenced was gamma-delta T cells. This clonotype was obtained from a human donor. It is not recorded whose cells these are; they may come from a transplant donor. The rearrangement joins TRDV1 to TRDJ1; D gene uncertain. The CDR3 nucleotides read TGTGCTCTTGGGGAGGCCTCCTCCCGTAGCGATAAACTCATCTTT. Amino acid sequence: CALGEASSRSDKLIF.